Below, 25 T cell receptor beta chains from the same sample are listed, as sequenced in a study of T cells in Graves' hyperthyroidism and ophthalmopathy. Researchers took RNA transcripts and amplified the TCR beta CDR3 regions from them. RT-PCR in the first round (using the HTBI primer set) targeted the TCR CDR3. TCRdb used MiXCR to reprocess the multiplex PCR reads, holding one entry per CDR3 protein. The data show roughly 400,000 distinct CDR3 sequences, with 11% to 15% seen just once and under 30% held by the top ten. The sequenced sample consisted of blood. These receptors all come from a man aged 50 to 59 with Graves' ophthalmopathy.

Many counts were recorded for this clonotype. V is TRBV2 and J is TRBJ2-7; the match to TRBD1 covers 8 bases. V gave up 3 bases and J gave up 6 bases; unmatched junction bases: 7. The CDR3 consists of 14 residues. The germline V gene encodes CDR1 SNHLY and CDR2 FYNNEI. CDR3 in amino acids: CASSEVQGASEQYF. CDR3 nucleotide sequence: TGTGCCAGCAGTGAGGTTCAGGGGGCGAGCGAGCAGTACTTC.

The chain has TRBV5-1 and TRBJ1-1, with D hard to call. Germline V CDR1 and CDR2: SGHRS, YFSETQ. The germline V and J ends were trimmed by 5 bases and 4 bases, with 24 bases remaining between them. CDR3 length equals 17 residues. In nucleotides, the CDR3 is TGCGCCAGCAGTCGACGTCGCGGTTCATCTACCGGCACTGAAGCTTTCTTT. It translates to CASSRRRGSSTGTEAFF.

This clonotype showed up many times. The rearrangement links TRBV6-1 to TRBJ2-1, with D uncertain. Germline V CDR1 and CDR2: MNHNS, SASEGT. The CDR3 loop spans 11 amino acids. V was trimmed by 2 bases and J by 7 bases, leaving 3 bases between them. CDR3 sequence reads: CASSERNEQFF. Written as DNA, the CDR3 is TGTGCCAGCAGTGAACGGAATGAGCAGTTCTTC.

This clonotype appeared a few times. A read error may produce the germline difference seen at one junction end. This chain uses TRBV6-4 with TRBJ1-1; no clear D gene. The CDR3 totals 13 residues. Germline lookup yields CDR1 MRHNA and CDR2 SNTAGT. Here the CDR3 DNA reads TGTGCCAGCAGTTACTCGATTGGCACTGAAGCTTTCTTT. As protein: CASSYSIGTEAFF.

The table lists this clonotype with many counts. The V and J genes are TRBV28 and TRBJ1-2; no firm D call. V dropped 6 bases and J dropped 7 bases, with 6 bases sitting between them. The CDR3 is 10 amino acids. Germline CDR1 and CDR2: MDHEN and SYDVKM. CDR3 amino acids: CASRGSGYTF. The CDR3 coding sequence is TGTGCCAGCAGAGGGAGTGGCTACACCTTC.

CDR3: CASSDPWTSGRARLLNEQFF. In DNA form, the CDR3 reads TGTGCCAGCAGTGATCCCTGGACTAGCGGGAGGGCCCGTCTTCTCAATGAGCAGTTCTTC. The chain employs TRBV27 and TRBJ2-1, with 15 nucleotides matching TRBD2. Germline assignment: CDR1 MNHEY and CDR2 SMNVEV (reference sequence). The CDR3 has 20 amino acids. With 5 bases clipped from V and 6 bases from J, the junction kept 17 bases outside the gene matches.

The chain has TRBV3-1 and TRBJ1-1; tentatively, D is TRBD1 (6 bases). Germline CDR1 and CDR2: LGHDT and YNNKEL (reference sequence). Trimming pared 0 bases from V and 6 bases from J, leaving 8 bases between. This CDR3 is 13 amino acids long. CDR3 amino acids: CASSQEGGSEAFF. CDR3 DNA sequence: TGTGCCAGCAGCCAAGAAGGGGGTTCTGAAGCTTTCTTT.

The table lists this clonotype with many counts. V usage is TRBV3-1 and J usage is TRBJ1-2, with a possible D match to TRBD1 (5 bases). The CDR3 has 15 amino acids. V was shortened by 7 bases and J by 2 bases, with 17 bases between the two germline ends. CDR1 and CDR2 (germline): LGHDT, YNNKEL (reference sequence). The DNA of the CDR3 is TGTGCCAGCACCGATGCTGGGGGTCGAAACTATGGCTACACCTTC. Translated, it gives CASTDAGGRNYGYTF.

This clonotype was detected many times. The chain joins TRBV30 to TRBJ1-2; D not resolved. V was cut by 5 bases and J by 5 bases, with 9 bases left in between. Germline CDR1 reads GTSNPN; CDR2 reads SVGIG (reference sequence). There are 11 residues in the CDR3. Here the CDR3 DNA reads TGTGCCTGGGGTCGTCGTTATGGCTACACCTTC. It is translated as CAWGRRYGYTF.

Comment on this clonotype: Just one base apart from a much larger clone, this may be a read error. The chain couples TRBV6-5 to TRBJ2-1; D is unclear. The V end was cut by 6 bases, the J end by 12 bases, with 18 bases between. Germline loops: CDR1 MNHEY, CDR2 SVGAGI. The CDR3 has 13 residues. As DNA, the CDR3 is TGTGCCAGCAGCTCCTCGGTGACGTCGGTGCAGTTCTTC. It codes for CASSSSVTSVQFF.

This clonotype was seen repeatedly, ten times or more. The gene calls are TRBV28 and TRBJ2-2; the match to TRBD1 covers 9 bases. Germline V gene lookup returns CDR1 MDHEN and CDR2 SYDVKM. Trimming cost V 7 bases and J 6 bases; bases outside gene matches: 6. The CDR3 extends over 14 amino acids. CDR3 loop: CASTDRGGSGELFF. DNA of the CDR3: TGTGCCAGCACAGACAGGGGGGGGTCCGGGGAGCTGTTTTTT.

The CDR3 sequence is CASSGVVDTQYF. CDR3 bases: TGTGCCAGCAGCGGAGTTGTAGATACGCAGTATTTT. The rearrangement joins TRBV9 to TRBJ2-3, with D uncertain. The CDR3 totals 12 residues. The V and J ends lost 3 bases and 5 bases respectively, with 7 bases between them. Germline CDR1 and CDR2: SGDLS and YYNGEE.

This clonotype was detected a few times. This chain joins TRBV12-3 or TRBV12-4 and TRBJ2-7; possibly TRBD1 or TRBD2 for D (5 bases each). Trimming removed 4 bases at V and 1 base at J, with 14 bases between. The CDR3 totals 15 residues. CDR3 in amino acids: CASSSSGTVSYEQYF. The CDR3 nucleotides are TGTGCCAGCAGTTCTTCCGGGACGGTGTCCTACGAGCAGTACTTC.

The chain links TRBV6-1 to TRBJ1-3; D call uncertain. The V end lost 7 bases, the J end lost 0 bases, and 10 bases lay between the germline ends. The CDR3 contains 14 residues. Germline CDR1 and CDR2: MNHNS and SASEGT. CDR3 bases: TGTGCCAGCATAGGTCCGGGCTCTGGAAACACCATATATTTT. It is translated as CASIGPGSGNTIYF.

This clonotype has ten or more counts. The chain is built from TRBV2 and TRBJ2-1; 11 positions agree with TRBD1. The ends lost 8 bases at V and 9 bases at J; junction bases unmatched: 12. This CDR3 region has 15 residues. Germline V gene lookup returns CDR1 SNHLY and CDR2 FYNNEI. The CDR3 spells CASVKGTGGPGEQFF. The CDR3 nucleotides read TGTGCCAGCGTTAAAGGGACAGGGGGACCGGGTGAGCAGTTCTTC.

There are many counts of this clonotype. The chain uses TRBV7-3 and TRBJ1-5; 7 nucleotides align to TRBD1. The ends lost 2 bases at V and 2 bases at J; junction bases unmatched: 27. Germline-derived CDR1 and CDR2 are SGHTA and FQGTGA. The CDR3 sequence is 23 residues long. CDR3 sequence reads: CASSLGVGGGSIPGRIRNQPQHF. In DNA form, the CDR3 reads TGTGCCAGCAGCTTAGGTGTGGGAGGGGGCTCGATTCCGGGCCGAATCCGCAATCAGCCCCAGCATTTT.

The rearrangement links TRBV25-1 to TRBJ2-2; maybe TRBD2 (5 bases). V was cut by 8 bases and J by 1 base, with 8 bases left in between. Germline assignment: CDR1 MGHDK and CDR2 SYGVNS. The CDR3 has 13 residues. The CDR3 spells CASRTQNTGELFF. CDR3 coding DNA: TGTGCCAGCCGGACTCAGAACACCGGGGAGCTGTTTTTT.

This clonotype was found many times. The V call is TRBV24-1, the J call TRBJ2-7, with TRBD1 as a possible D gene (6 bases). The V and J ends lost 2 bases and 0 bases respectively, with 22 bases between them. This CDR3 comprises 19 residues. CDR1 and CDR2 (germline): KGHDR, SFDVKD. CDR3 sequence reads: CATSDSSGYSRGSSYEQYF. The CDR3 bases are TGTGCCACCAGTGATTCGTCTGGCTACTCCAGGGGTAGCTCCTACGAGCAGTACTTC.

This clonotype has ten or more counts. The rearrangement uses TRBV5-1 and TRBJ2-5, with a weak D call TRBD2 (6 bases). Germline-derived CDR1 and CDR2 are SGHRS and YFSETQ. Trimming took off 4 bases at V and 3 bases at J, with 13 bases between the two ends. The CDR3 is 14 residues long. CDR3 region: CASSPGRTKETQYF. The CDR3 DNA reads TGCGCCAGCAGCCCGGGGAGGACAAAAGAGACCCAGTACTTC.

This clonotype was recorded many times. The chain joins TRBV3-1 to TRBJ2-5; no clear D gene. Germline CDR1 LGHDT, CDR2 YNNKEL (reference sequence). V lost 4 bases, J lost 1 base, and 7 bases lay in between. The CDR3 sequence is 13 residues long. CDR3: CASSRKPQETQYF. CDR3 nucleotides: TGTGCCAGCAGCCGGAAGCCCCAAGAGACCCAGTACTTC.

This chain joins TRBV19 and TRBJ2-2; D may be TRBD2 (5 bases). V dropped 5 bases and J dropped 6 bases, with 13 bases sitting between them. The CDR3 totals 14 residues. Germline CDR1 LNHDA, CDR2 SQIVND (reference sequence). This CDR3 reads CASSEDPAAGELFF. CDR3 DNA: TGTGCCAGTAGTGAGGACCCAGCGGCCGGGGAGCTGTTTTTT.

This clonotype was seen repeatedly, ten times or more. The chain uses TRBV11-2 and TRBJ2-1; the match to TRBD1 covers 8 bases. With V trimmed by 1 base and J by 4 bases, 6 bases remained unmatched. CDR1 SGHAT and CDR2 FQNNGV come from the germline V gene. The CDR3 totals 16 residues. The CDR3 DNA reads TGTGCCAGCAGCTTAGGCAGGGGGCGCGGGTACAATGAGCAGTTCTTC. Translated: CASSLGRGRGYNEQFF.

This clonotype was counted between two and nine times. The rearrangement links TRBV7-3 to TRBJ2-3, with a tentative D call TRBD1 (6 bases). V lost 4 bases, J lost 2 bases, and 13 bases lay in between. Germline loops: CDR1 SGHTA, CDR2 FQGTGA. The CDR3 consists of 15 residues. This CDR3 reads CASSSGGWYTDTQYF. The CDR3 region has the DNA TGTGCCAGCAGCTCTGGGGGCTGGTACACAGATACGCAGTATTTT.

The J gene is TRBJ2-3, the V gene TRBV6-1, with D perhaps TRBD1 or TRBD2 (5 bases each). Germline loops: CDR1 MNHNS, CDR2 SASEGT. CDR3 length: 12 amino acids. Deletions cut 5 bases from V and 7 bases from J, with 10 bases between. The chain's CDR3 is CASSLGPYTQYF. In nucleotides, the CDR3 is TGTGCCAGCAGTCTGGGACCTTATACGCAGTATTTT.

Here the CDR3 DNA reads TGTGCCATCAGGACCGAGGCGGGCGAGCAGTTCTTC. Translating it yields CAIRTEAGEQFF. The chain carries TRBV10-3 and TRBJ2-1, with D perhaps matching TRBD2 (5 bases). Germline values: CDR1 ENHRY, CDR2 SYGVKD. The CDR3 is 12 residues long. V shed 6 bases and J shed 10 bases, with 13 bases lying between them.